The entry below gives a single TCR beta chain sequence along with its context. The antigen it recognizes is unknown. No clone much larger than this one lies a single base away; base qualities are absent. The entry originates in a study of CD8 T cells in ankylosing spondylitis (dated by TCRdb to between 2016 and 2019). In terms of the full investigation: The study profiled T cell receptor beta repertoires in healthy donors and ankylosing spondylitis patients to find disease-linked TCR variants. The full study cohort comprised about 23 ankylosing spondylitis patients and 110 or so healthy donors. Peripheral blood samples were taken, and synovial fluid was additionally collected from ankylosing spondylitis patients.

On the study overall, not on this receptor specifically: Significant enrichment of the disease-linked clones was reported in matched synovial fluid samples from ankylosing spondylitis patients. The disease-linked clones showed a CD8+ phenotype and occurred at relatively low frequencies in peripheral blood. A TCR beta motif of several highly homologous amino acid variants appeared characteristic of blood from ankylosing spondylitis patients. Some motif variants had previously been reported in the synovial fluid and blood of reactive arthritis patients, which suggests shared mechanisms of disease initiation.

The CDR3 runs 14 residues from the cysteine to the phenylalanine. CDR3 DNA only is kept here, 42 bases in frame from base 1. Trimming accounts for 6 bases at V and 4 bases at J, while the number of junction bases matched to no gene is 8. This sample was sequenced with an Illumina HiSeq 2500. Quantitative 5'-RACE with molecular barcodes was the method used to prepare the TCR beta libraries. The source study handled its data this way. A new computational method, built on a probabilistic model of VDJ rearrangement, was used to identify disease-linked TCR variants. TCRdb's own reprocessing of the public reads used fastp at Q25 and MiXCR and kept productive beta chains. Entries that share a CDR3 protein sequence are merged under the most common genes and DNA. The V and J calls shown here were made by TCRdb, not taken from the authors' results. The sample has about 260,000 distinct CDR3 sequences on record, under 30% of them singletons. Clones ranked in the top ten supply about 0.6% of the sample.

The sample comprised blood, either unsorted or a sorted T cell fraction (not recorded which). This sequence originates from a male donor with ankylosing spondylitis or in good health (not recorded which). The chain is encoded by TRBV12-3 or TRBV12-4 joined to TRBJ1-2; TRBD1 agrees with 7 junctional bases. CDR3 region: CASRVTGMGYGYTF. The DNA reads as follows: TGTGCCAGCAGAGTGACAGGGATGGGCTATGGCTACACCTTC.